This T cell receptor (beta chain) was captured in a study of T cell responses to AZD1222 COVID-19 vaccine. Study-wide points: Just six people given AZD1222 tested seropositive at baseline. Spike-specific TCR breadth and depth were elevated following two AZD1222 doses. Along spike, vaccine-associated CD4 TCRs were found throughout, with dominance at 160-218 and 743-854.

V lost 2 bases to trimming and J lost 1 base, with 2 bases between them. The CDR3 extends over 13 amino acids. Here immunoSEQ multiplex PCR was the method, and the copy in TCRdb shows in-frame clones only, minus some. The sample has over 100,000 clones, approximately 91% seen once. In this sample, this clone turned up once. The antigen is unknown. This TCR derives from an adult in good health. Sequencing used peripheral blood, obtained on day 0 of AZD1222 vaccination. The chain is built from TRBV12-3 or TRBV12-4 and TRBJ2-2; D gene unclear. The CDR3 nucleotides are TGTGCCAGCAGTTTAAGGAACACCGGGGAGCTGTTTTTT. Its protein product is CASSLRNTGELFF.